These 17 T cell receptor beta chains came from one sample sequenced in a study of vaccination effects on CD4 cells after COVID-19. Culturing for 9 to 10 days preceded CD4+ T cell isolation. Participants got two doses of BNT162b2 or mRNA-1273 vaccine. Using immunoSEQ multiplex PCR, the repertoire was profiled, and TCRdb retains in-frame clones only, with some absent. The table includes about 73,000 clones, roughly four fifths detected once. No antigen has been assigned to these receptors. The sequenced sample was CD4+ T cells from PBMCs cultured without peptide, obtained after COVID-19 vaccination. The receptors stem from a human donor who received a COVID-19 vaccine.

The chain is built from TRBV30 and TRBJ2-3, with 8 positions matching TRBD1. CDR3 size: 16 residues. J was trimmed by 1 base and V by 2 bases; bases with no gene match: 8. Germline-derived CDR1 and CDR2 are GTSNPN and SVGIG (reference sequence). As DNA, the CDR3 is TGTGCCTGGAGTTCACCCAGGGGGCCGCGCACAGATACGCAGTATTTT. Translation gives CAWSSPRGPRTDTQYF.

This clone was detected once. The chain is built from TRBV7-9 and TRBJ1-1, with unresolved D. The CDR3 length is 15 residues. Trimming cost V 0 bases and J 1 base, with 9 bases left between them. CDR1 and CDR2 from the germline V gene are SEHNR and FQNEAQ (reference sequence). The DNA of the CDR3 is TGTGCCAGCAGCTTAGCGAGTCCCCGGAACACTGAAGCTTTCTTT. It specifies CASSLASPRNTEAFF.

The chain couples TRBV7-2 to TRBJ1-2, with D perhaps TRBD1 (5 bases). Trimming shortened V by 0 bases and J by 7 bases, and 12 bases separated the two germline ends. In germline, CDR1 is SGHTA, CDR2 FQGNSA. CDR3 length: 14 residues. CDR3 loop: CASSLASGYGGYTF. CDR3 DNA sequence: TGTGCCAGCAGCTTAGCCTCAGGGTACGGTGGCTACACCTTC.

The CDR3 loop reads CASNPTGANSYEQYV. In nucleotides, the CDR3 is TGTGCCAGCAACCCGACAGGGGCCAATTCCTACGAGCAGTACGTC. The rearrangement joins TRBV21-1 to TRBJ2-7; the table names TRBD1, a call not compared with the DNA. TRBV21-1 is designated a pseudogene. CDR3 length: 15 residues.

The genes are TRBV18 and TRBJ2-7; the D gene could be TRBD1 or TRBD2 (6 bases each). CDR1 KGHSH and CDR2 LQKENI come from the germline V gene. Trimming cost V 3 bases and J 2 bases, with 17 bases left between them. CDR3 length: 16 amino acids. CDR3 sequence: CASSPDRTTIAYEQYV. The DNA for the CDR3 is TGTGCCAGCTCACCCGACAGGACTACGATCGCCTACGAGCAGTACGTC.

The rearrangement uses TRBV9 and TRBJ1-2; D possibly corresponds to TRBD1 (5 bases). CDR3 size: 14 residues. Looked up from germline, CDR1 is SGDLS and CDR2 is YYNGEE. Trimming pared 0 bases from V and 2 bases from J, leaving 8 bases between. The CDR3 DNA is TGTGCCAGCAGCGTAGGGGACGGGAACTATGGCTACACCTTC. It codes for CASSVGDGNYGYTF. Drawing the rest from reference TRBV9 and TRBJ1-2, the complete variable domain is DSGVTQTPKHLITATGQRVTLRCSPRSGDLSVYWYQQSLDQGLQFLIQYYNGEERAKGNILERFSAQQFPDLHSELNLSSLELGDSALYFCASSVGDGNYGYTFGSGTRLTVV.

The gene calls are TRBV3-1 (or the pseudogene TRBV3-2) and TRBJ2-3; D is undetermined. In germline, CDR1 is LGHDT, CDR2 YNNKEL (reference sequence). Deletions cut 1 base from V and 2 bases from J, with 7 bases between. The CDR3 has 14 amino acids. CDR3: CASSQATITDTQYF. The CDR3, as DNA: TGTGCCAGCAGCCAAGCAACTATCACAGATACGCAGTATTTT.

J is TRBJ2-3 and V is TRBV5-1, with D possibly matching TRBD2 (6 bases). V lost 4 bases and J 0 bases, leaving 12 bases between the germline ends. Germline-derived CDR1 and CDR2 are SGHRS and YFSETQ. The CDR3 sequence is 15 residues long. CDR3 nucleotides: TGCGCCAGCAGCCTCCTAGCGTCTAGCACAGATACGCAGTATTTT. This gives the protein CASSLLASSTDTQYF.

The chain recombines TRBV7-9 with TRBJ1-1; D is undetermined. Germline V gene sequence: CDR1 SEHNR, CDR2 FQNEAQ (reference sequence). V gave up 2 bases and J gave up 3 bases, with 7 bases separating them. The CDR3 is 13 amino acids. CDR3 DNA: TGTGCCAGCAGCTTATTAACAGACACTGAAGCTTTCTTT. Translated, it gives CASSLLTDTEAFF.

CDR3 region: CASSRTGTQTLAFF. The DNA of the CDR3 is TGTGCCAGCAGTCGCACCGGGACCCAAACTTTAGCTTTCTTT. The chain combines TRBV6-5 with TRBJ1-1; the D gene is possibly TRBD1 (5 bases). CDR1 and CDR2 from the germline V gene are MNHEY and SVGAGI. The CDR3 covers 14 residues. The V gene lost 5 bases and the J gene lost 10 bases, with 20 bases spanning the gap.

The CDR3 protein is CSAQTGTNTGELFF. In DNA form, the CDR3 reads TGCAGCGCCCAGACAGGGACGAACACCGGGGAGCTGTTTTTT. This sequence joins TRBV29-1 and TRBJ2-2, with TRBD1 identical over 7 bases. The V gene end was trimmed by 7 bases and the J gene end by 0 bases; junction bases not matched to a gene: 5. CDR3 length equals 14 residues. Germline CDR1 is SQVTM and CDR2 is ANQGSEA.

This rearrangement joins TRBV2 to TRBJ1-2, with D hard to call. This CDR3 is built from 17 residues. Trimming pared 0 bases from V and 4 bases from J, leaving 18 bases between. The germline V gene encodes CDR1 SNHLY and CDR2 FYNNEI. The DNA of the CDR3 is TGTGCCAGCAGTGAAGCGCCTACGGGGAATACGCTCTATGGCTACACCTTC. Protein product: CASSEAPTGNTLYGYTF.

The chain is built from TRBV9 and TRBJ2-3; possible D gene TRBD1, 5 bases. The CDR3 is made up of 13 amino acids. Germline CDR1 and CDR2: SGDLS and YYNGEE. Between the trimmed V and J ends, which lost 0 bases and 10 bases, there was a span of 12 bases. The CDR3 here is CASSVEARGAQYF. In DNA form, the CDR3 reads TGTGCCAGCAGCGTAGAAGCTAGGGGCGCGCAGTATTTT.

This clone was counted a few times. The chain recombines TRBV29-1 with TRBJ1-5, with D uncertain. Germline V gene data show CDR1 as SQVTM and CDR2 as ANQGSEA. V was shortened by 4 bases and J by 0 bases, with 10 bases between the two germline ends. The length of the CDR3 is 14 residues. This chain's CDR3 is CSVVSGNSNQPQHF. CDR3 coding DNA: TGCAGCGTTGTTTCCGGGAATAGCAATCAGCCCCAGCATTTT.

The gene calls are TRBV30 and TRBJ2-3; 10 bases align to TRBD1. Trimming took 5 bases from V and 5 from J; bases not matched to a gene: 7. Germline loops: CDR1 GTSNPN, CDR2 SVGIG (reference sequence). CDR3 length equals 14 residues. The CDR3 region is CAWGDRGLRDTQYF. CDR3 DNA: TGTGCCTGGGGCGACAGGGGGCTAAGAGATACGCAGTATTTT.

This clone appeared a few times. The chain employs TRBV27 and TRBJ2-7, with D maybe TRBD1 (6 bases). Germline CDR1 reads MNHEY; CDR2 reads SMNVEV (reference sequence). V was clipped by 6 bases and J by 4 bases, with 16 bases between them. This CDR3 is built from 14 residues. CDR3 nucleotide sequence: TGTGCCAGCAGCACCAGGGGACGGAGATACGAGCAGTACGTC. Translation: CASSTRGRRYEQYV.

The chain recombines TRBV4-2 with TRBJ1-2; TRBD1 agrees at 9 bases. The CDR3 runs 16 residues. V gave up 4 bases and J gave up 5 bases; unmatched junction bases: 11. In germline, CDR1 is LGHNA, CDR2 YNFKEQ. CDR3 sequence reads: CASSRGEQGARYGYTF. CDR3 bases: TGTGCCAGCAGCCGAGGGGAACAGGGGGCGCGGTATGGCTACACCTTC.